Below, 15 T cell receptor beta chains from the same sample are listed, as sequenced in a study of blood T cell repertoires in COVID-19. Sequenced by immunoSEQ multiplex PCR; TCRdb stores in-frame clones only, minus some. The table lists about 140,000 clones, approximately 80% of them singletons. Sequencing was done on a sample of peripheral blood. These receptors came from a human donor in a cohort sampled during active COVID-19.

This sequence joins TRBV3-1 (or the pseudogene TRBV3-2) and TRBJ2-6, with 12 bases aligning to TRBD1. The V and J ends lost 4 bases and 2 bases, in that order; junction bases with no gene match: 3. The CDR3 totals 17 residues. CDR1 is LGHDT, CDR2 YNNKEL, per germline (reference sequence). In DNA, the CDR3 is TGTGCCAGCAGCCCCGGGACAGGGGGCACTGGGGCCAACGTCCTGACTTTC. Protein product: CASSPGTGGTGANVLTF.

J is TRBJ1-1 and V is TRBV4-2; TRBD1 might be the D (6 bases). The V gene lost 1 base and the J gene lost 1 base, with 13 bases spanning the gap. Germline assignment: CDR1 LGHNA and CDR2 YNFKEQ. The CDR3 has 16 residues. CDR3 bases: TGTGCCAGCAGCCAAGGGACAGTCAGATCGAACACTGAAGCTTTCTTT. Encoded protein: CASSQGTVRSNTEAFF.

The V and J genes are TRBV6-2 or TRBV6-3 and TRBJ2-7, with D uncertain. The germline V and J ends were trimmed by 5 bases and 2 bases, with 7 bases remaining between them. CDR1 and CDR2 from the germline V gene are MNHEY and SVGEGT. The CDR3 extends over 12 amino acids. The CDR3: CASSTETYEQYF. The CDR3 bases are TGTGCCAGCAGTACGGAGACCTACGAGCAGTACTTC.

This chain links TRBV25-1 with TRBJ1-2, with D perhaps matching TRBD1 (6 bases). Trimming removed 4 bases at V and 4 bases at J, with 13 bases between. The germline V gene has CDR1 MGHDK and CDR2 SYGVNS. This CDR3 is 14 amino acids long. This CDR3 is CASSGGGTRYGYTF. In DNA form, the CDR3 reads TGTGCCAGCAGTGGGGGGGGCACCCGCTATGGCTACACCTTC.

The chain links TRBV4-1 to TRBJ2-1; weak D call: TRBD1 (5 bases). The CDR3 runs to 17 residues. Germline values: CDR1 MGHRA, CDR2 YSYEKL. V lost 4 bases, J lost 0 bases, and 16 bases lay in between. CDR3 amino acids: CASSPQGTLSSYNEQFF. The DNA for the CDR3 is TGCGCCAGCAGCCCCCAGGGCACGTTAAGCTCCTACAATGAGCAGTTCTTC.

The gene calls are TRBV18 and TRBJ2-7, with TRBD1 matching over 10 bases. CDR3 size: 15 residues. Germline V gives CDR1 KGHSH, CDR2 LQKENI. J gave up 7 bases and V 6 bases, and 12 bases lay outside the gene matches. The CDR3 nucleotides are TGTGCCAGCTCGCTTTCCGGGACAGGGGTCGGAGAGCAGTACTTC. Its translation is CASSLSGTGVGEQYF.

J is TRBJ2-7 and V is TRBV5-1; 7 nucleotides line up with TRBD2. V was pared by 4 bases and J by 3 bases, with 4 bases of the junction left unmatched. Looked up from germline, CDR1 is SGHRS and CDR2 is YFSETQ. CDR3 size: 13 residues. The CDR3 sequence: CASSGAGYYEQYF. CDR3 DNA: TGCGCCAGCAGCGGAGCGGGATACTACGAGCAGTACTTC. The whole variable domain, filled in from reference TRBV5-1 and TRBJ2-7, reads KAGVTQTPRYLIKTRGQQVTLSCSPISGHRSVSWYQQTPGQGLQFLFEYFSETQRNKGNFPGRFSGRQFSNSRSEMNVSTLELGDSALYLCASSGAGYYEQYFGPGTRLTVT.

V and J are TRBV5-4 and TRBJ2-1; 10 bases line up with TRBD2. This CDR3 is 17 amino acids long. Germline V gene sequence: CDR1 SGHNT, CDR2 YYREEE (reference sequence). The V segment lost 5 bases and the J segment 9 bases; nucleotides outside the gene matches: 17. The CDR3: CASRPDRGLAGVGEQFF. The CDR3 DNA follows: TGTGCCAGCAGGCCTGATAGGGGGCTAGCGGGAGTAGGTGAGCAGTTCTTC.

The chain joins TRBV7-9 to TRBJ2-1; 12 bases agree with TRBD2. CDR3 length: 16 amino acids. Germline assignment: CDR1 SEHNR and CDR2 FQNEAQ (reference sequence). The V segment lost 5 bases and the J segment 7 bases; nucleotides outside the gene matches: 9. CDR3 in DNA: TGTGCCAGCAGCGCGGGAACTAGCGGGAGGACAAATGAGCAGTTCTTC. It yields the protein CASSAGTSGRTNEQFF.

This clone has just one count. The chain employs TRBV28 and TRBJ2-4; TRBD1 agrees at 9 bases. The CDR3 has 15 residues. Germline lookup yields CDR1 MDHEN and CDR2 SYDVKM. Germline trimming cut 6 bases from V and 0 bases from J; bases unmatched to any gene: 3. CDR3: CASSPGQGAKNIQYF. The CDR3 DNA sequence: TGTGCCAGCAGCCCGGGACAGGGAGCCAAAAACATTCAGTACTTC.

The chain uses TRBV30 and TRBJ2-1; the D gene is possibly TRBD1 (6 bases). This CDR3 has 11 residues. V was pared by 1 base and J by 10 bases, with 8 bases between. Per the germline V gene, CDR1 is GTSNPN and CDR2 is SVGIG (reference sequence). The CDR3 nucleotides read TGTGCCTGGAGTGCTGGGGGCGAGCAGTTCTTC. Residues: CAWSAGGEQFF.

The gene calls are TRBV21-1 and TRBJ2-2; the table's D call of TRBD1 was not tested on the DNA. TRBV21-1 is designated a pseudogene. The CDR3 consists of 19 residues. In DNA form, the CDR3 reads TGTGCCAGCAGCAAAGAGGGCGAAGGGGGGACAGGGGACGCCGGGGAGCTGTTTTTT. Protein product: CASSKEGEGGTGDAGELFF.

CDR3 sequence: CASSMGRNQPQHF. CDR3 bases: TGTGCCAGTAGTATGGGGCGGAATCAGCCCCAGCATTTT. The gene calls are TRBV19 and TRBJ1-5, with TRBD1 as a possible D gene (5 bases). Germline CDR1 and CDR2: LNHDA and SQIVND (reference sequence). V was trimmed by 3 bases and J by 4 bases, leaving 7 bases between them. CDR3 length: 13 amino acids.

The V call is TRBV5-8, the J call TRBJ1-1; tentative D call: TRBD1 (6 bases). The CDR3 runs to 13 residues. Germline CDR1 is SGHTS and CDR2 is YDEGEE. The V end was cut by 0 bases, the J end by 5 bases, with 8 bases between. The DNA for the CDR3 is TGTGCCAGCAGCTTGGTTAGGGGGACTGAAGCTTTCTTT. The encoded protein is CASSLVRGTEAFF.

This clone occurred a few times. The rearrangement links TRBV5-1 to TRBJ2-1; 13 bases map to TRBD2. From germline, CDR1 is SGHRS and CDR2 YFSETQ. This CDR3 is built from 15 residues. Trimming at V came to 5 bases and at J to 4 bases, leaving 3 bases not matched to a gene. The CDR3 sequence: CASRLAGGRYNEQFF. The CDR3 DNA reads TGCGCCAGCAGACTAGCGGGAGGGCGATACAATGAGCAGTTCTTC.